A single T cell receptor beta chain is shown here with its context. The data were taken from a study of blood T cell repertoires in COVID-19. Trimming left V 3 bases short and J 5 bases short, with 19 bases between. There are 16 residues in the CDR3. CDR1 is MDHEN, CDR2 SYDVKM, per germline. Original methodology: For nucleated cells, counts were estimated from reference gene primer amplification. Profiled with immunoSEQ multiplex PCR; TCRdb holds only in-frame clones, not every one. V, J and clone size derive from that table, while D and trimming were established from the DNA sequence. Of a few hundred thousand clones in the sample, approximately 88% are singletons; the top ten hold under 4%.

The V gene is TRBV28, the J gene TRBJ2-5, with a weak D call TRBD1 (7 bases). The clonotype comes from a woman in her 30s with COVID-19, enrolled during active disease. The sequenced material came from peripheral blood. In DNA form, the CDR3 reads TGTGCCAGCAGTTTCTTAACAGGGGTTGGGGGGGAGACCCAGTACTTC. Its protein is CASSFLTGVGGETQYF. The whole variable domain, filled in from reference TRBV28 and TRBJ2-5, reads DVKVTQSSRYLVKRTGEKVFLECVQDMDHENMFWYRQDPGLGLRLIYFSYDVKMKEKGDIPEGYSVSREKKERFSLILESASTNQTSMYLCASSFLTGVGGETQYFGPGTRLLVL.